This entry concerns a single T cell receptor (beta chain). At one end, the junction sequence differs from germline, possibly due to a read error. This entry belongs to a study of control samples from healthy donors and cancer patients. TCRdb's copy holds only in-frame clones and misses some; the assay was immunoSEQ multiplex PCR. There are fewer than 2,000 clones in the sample; around 79% occur only once, and about 11% lies in the top ten. CDR1 is KGHSH and CDR2 is LQKENI in the germline V gene. The CDR3 covers 13 residues. The sequence was collected from a female donor with lung cancer. The chain joins TRBV18 to TRBJ2-1; D is undetermined. Sequencing was carried out using formalin-fixed, paraffin-embedded tissue. The CDR3 is CVSSPAVSNEQFF. The CDR3 coding sequence is TGTGTCAGCTCACCAGCAGTCTCAAATGAGCAGTTCTTC.